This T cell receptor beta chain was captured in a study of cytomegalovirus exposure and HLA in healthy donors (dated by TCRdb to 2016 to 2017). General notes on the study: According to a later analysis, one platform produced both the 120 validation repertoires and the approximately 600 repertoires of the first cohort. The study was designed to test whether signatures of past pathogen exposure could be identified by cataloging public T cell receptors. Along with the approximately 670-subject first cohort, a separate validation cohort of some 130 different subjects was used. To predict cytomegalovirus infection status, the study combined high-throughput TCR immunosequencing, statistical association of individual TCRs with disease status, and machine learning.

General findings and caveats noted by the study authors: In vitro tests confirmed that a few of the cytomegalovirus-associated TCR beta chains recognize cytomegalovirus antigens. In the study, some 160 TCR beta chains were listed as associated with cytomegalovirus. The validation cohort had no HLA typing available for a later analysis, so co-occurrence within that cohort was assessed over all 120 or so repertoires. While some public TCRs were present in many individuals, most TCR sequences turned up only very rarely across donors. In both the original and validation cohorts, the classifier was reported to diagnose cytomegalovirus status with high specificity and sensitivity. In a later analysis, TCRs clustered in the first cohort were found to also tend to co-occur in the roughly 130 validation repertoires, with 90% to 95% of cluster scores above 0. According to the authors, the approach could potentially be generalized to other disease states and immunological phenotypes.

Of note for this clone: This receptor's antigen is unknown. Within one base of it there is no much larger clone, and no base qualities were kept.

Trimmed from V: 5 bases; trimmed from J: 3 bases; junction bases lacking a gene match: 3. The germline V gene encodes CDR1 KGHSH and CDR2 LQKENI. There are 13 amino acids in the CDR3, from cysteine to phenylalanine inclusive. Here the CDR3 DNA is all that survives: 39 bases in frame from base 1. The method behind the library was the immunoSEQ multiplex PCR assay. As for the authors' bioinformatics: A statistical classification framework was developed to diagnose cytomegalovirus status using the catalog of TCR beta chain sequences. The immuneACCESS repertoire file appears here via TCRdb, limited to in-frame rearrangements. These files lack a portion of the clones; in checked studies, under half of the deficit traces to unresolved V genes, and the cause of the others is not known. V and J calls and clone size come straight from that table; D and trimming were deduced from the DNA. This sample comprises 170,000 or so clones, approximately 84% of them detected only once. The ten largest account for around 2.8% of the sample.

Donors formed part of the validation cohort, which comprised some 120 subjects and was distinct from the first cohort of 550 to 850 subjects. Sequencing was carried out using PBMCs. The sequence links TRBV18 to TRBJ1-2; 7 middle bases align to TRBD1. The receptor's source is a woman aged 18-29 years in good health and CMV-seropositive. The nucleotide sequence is TGTGCCAGCTCATACGGGACAGACTATGGCTACACCTTC. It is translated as CASSYGTDYGYTF.